These 20 T cell receptor beta chains originate from one sample sequenced in a study of response to subunit inactivated influenza vaccine. Each CDR3 protein gets one entry after TCRdb re-called the RT-PCR reads with MiXCR. The table has approximately 680,000 distinct CDR3 sequences, about 15% seen once. The sample consisted of PBMCs from blood, taken 11 to 12 days after vaccination. The receptors shown here come from a man aged 50 to 60 who received an inactivated influenza vaccine.

CDR3 bases: TGCGCCAGCAGCTTGGTACAGCGGGCAGACCAGTTCTTC. Its protein is CASSLVQRADQFF. The V call is TRBV5-1, the J call TRBJ2-1; D perhaps matches TRBD2 (6 bases). V shed 0 bases and J shed 13 bases, with 14 bases lying between them. Germline CDR1 reads SGHRS; CDR2 reads YFSETQ. CDR3 length: 13 residues.

This clonotype has just a few counts. The chain employs TRBV7-2 and TRBJ1-2; no reliable D call. CDR1 and CDR2 (germline): SGHTA, FQGNSA. V lost 6 bases to trimming and J lost 0 bases, with 2 bases between them. This CDR3 is built from 11 residues. Here the CDR3 reads CASRANYGYTF. Here the CDR3 DNA reads TGTGCCAGCAGGGCTAACTATGGCTACACCTTC. The full variable domain, with the rest looked up from reference TRBV7-2 and TRBJ1-2, is GAGVSQSPSNKVTEKGKDVELRCDPISGHTALYWYRQSLGQGLEFLIYFQGNSAPDKSGLPSDRFSAERTGGSVSTLTIQRTQQEDSAVYLCASRANYGYTFGSGTRLTVV.

The rearrangement links TRBV14 to TRBJ2-2; no clear D. The CDR3 is 14 residues long. The germline V gene has CDR1 SGHDN and CDR2 FVKESK. Trimming removed 1 base at V and 9 bases at J, with 12 bases between. The CDR3: CASSQARTIRELFF. The CDR3 nucleotides read TGTGCCAGCAGCCAAGCCCGGACCATCAGGGAGCTGTTTTTT.

This clonotype was seen only a few times. The chain combines TRBV10-3 with TRBJ2-2; 7 bases line up with TRBD1. With 2 bases clipped from V and 1 base from J, the junction kept 4 bases outside the gene matches. Germline CDR1 ENHRY, CDR2 SYGVKD. CDR3 length equals 16 residues. CDR3 region: CAISEDRDRNTGELFF. CDR3 nucleotide sequence: TGTGCCATCAGTGAGGATAGGGACAGGAACACCGGGGAGCTGTTTTTT.

In this sample, this clonotype turned up a few times. The chain is built from TRBV12-3 or TRBV12-4 and TRBJ1-1; maybe TRBD1 (5 bases). The CDR3 runs 13 residues. Trimming pared 6 bases from V and 6 bases from J, leaving 14 bases between. CDR3 region: CASRPWGSAEAFF. DNA for the CDR3: TGTGCCAGCAGACCATGGGGGAGCGCTGAAGCTTTCTTT.

This clonotype has a count of ten or more. V is TRBV28 and J is TRBJ2-5; D ambiguous. Trimming left V 1 base short and J 0 bases short, with 6 bases between. CDR1 MDHEN and CDR2 SYDVKM come from the germline V gene. CDR3 length equals 14 residues. This CDR3 reads CASSLSGYQETQYF. CDR3 sequence (DNA): TGTGCCAGCAGTTTATCTGGGTACCAAGAGACCCAGTACTTC. Using reference TRBV28 and TRBJ2-5 for the parts outside the CDR3, the full variable domain is DVKVTQSSRYLVKRTGEKVFLECVQDMDHENMFWYRQDPGLGLRLIYFSYDVKMKEKGDIPEGYSVSREKKERFSLILESASTNQTSMYLCASSLSGYQETQYFGPGTRLLVL.

V usage is TRBV7-9 and J usage is TRBJ2-5, with TRBD2 as a possible D gene (6 bases). CDR1 SEHNR and CDR2 FQNEAQ come from the germline V gene (reference sequence). The V and J ends lost 4 bases and 2 bases respectively, with 14 bases between them. The CDR3 spans 15 residues. CDR3 amino acids: CASSSEGLGQETQYF. Here the CDR3 DNA reads TGTGCCAGCAGCTCCGAGGGACTTGGACAAGAGACCCAGTACTTC.

J is TRBJ2-3 and V is TRBV3-1; TRBD2 is a possible D gene (6 bases). V gave up 1 base and J gave up 8 bases, with 16 bases separating them. Germline CDR1 LGHDT, CDR2 YNNKEL (reference sequence). The CDR3 is 15 amino acids. The CDR3 nucleotides are TGTGCCAGCAGCCAAGGGGTAAGCAGGGAGGCTACGCAGTATTTT. Its translation is CASSQGVSREATQYF.

This clonotype has only a few counts. The chain has TRBV11-2 and TRBJ2-7, with a tentative D call TRBD2 (5 bases). CDR1 is SGHAT and CDR2 is FQNNGV in the germline V gene. V was trimmed by 5 bases and J by 0 bases, leaving 17 bases between them. The CDR3 has 16 amino acids. The CDR3 here is CASSPRRTLSSYEQYF. As DNA, the CDR3 is TGTGCCAGCAGCCCTAGGAGGACGTTGAGCTCCTACGAGCAGTACTTC.

This clonotype appeared a few times. The chain recombines TRBV30 with TRBJ2-5; D is ambiguous. Trimming pared 1 base from V and 5 bases from J, leaving 14 bases between. The CDR3 is made up of 14 amino acids. The germline CDR1 and CDR2 sequences are GTSNPN and SVGIG (reference sequence). Written as DNA, the CDR3 is TGTGCCTGGAGTGATGGCATTGCCTGGGAGACCCAGTACTTC. Its translation: CAWSDGIAWETQYF.

In this sample, this clonotype turned up a few times. The gene calls are TRBV7-9 and TRBJ2-3; 7 nucleotides line up with TRBD2. The germline V gene has CDR1 SEHNR and CDR2 FQNEAQ (reference sequence). The trim removed 1 base at V and 3 bases at J, leaving 7 bases unmatched. This CDR3 is 16 amino acids long. CDR3 loop: CASSLGGRVGTDTQYF. The CDR3 DNA reads as TGTGCCAGCAGCTTAGGCGGGAGAGTGGGGACAGATACGCAGTATTTT.

The genes are TRBV28 and TRBJ2-5, with D possibly TRBD1 on 6 matching bases. The CDR3 extends over 13 amino acids. Trimming left V 8 bases short and J 5 bases short, with 15 bases between. Germline assignment: CDR1 MDHEN and CDR2 SYDVKM. DNA of the CDR3: TGTGCCAGCCTGGACAGACCCTCGGAGACCCAGTACTTC. Translating gives CASLDRPSETQYF.

This clonotype has only a few counts. V gene TRBV4-2 combines with J gene TRBJ1-4; D uncertain. CDR3 length: 16 residues. Germline V gene lookup returns CDR1 LGHNA and CDR2 YNFKEQ. V was cut by 0 bases and J by 0 bases, with 8 bases left in between. For the CDR3, the DNA is TGTGCCAGCAGCCAAGACAGACCTTCAACTAATGAAAAACTGTTTTTT. Its protein is CASSQDRPSTNEKLFF.

This clonotype was detected a few times. For the CDR3, the DNA is TGTGCCACCAGCAGAGACAGGGTCGGGGCTTTCTTT. Residues: CATSRDRVGAFF. V usage is TRBV15 and J usage is TRBJ1-1; D may be TRBD1 (5 bases). Trimming removed 0 bases at V and 11 bases at J, with 10 bases between. The germline V gene has CDR1 LNHNV and CDR2 YYDKDF (reference sequence). This CDR3 spans 12 amino acids.

The V call is TRBV21-1, the J call TRBJ2-5; no check of the table's D call, TRBD2, against the DNA was made. TRBV21-1 is a pseudogene locus. This CDR3 is 16 amino acids long. CDR3 DNA: TGTGCCAGCAGCAAAGTCTATTTTGGGGAGCGGGAGACCCAGTACTTC. Translation: CASSKVYFGERETQYF.

This chain connects TRBV4-2 to TRBJ1-3, with 7 bases that match TRBD1. J gave up 0 bases and V 3 bases, and 5 bases lay outside the gene matches. The CDR3 runs to 16 residues. The germline V gene has CDR1 LGHNA and CDR2 YNFKEQ. CDR3 sequence: CASSQGDSYSGNTIYF. CDR3 sequence (DNA): TGTGCCAGCAGCCAGGGGGACAGTTACTCTGGAAACACCATATATTTT.

The chain is built from TRBV29-1 and TRBJ1-3, with D hard to call. Looked up from germline, CDR1 is SQVTM and CDR2 is ANQGSEA. The germline V and J ends were trimmed by 6 bases and 1 base, with 19 bases remaining between them. CDR3 length: 16 amino acids. The CDR3 loop is CSVSRSGGGSGNTIYF. In DNA, the CDR3 is TGCAGCGTCTCAAGATCGGGCGGAGGGTCTGGAAACACCATATATTTT.

This clonotype was seen a few times. This chain joins TRBV4-2 and TRBJ1-1; a possible D gene is TRBD1 (5 bases). CDR3 length: 16 amino acids. V was clipped by 1 base and J by 10 bases, with 22 bases between them. The germline V gene encodes CDR1 LGHNA and CDR2 YNFKEQ. The CDR3 nucleotides are TGTGCCAGCAGCCAAGCTTTTGTCAGGAGGCACGGGGCAGCTTTCTTT. Translating it yields CASSQAFVRRHGAAFF.

The gene calls are TRBV7-2 and TRBJ1-2, with D possibly matching TRBD1 (5 bases). V was trimmed by 1 base and J by 12 bases, leaving 12 bases between them. Germline CDR1 reads SGHTA; CDR2 reads FQGNSA. This CDR3 region has 12 residues. The CDR3 region has the DNA TGTGCCAGCAGCTTAGGGCCGACAGCCCACACCTTC. Amino acid sequence: CASSLGPTAHTF. The complete variable domain, with remaining parts taken from reference TRBV7-2 and TRBJ1-2, reads GAGVSQSPSNKVTEKGKDVELRCDPISGHTALYWYRQSLGQGLEFLIYFQGNSAPDKSGLPSDRFSAERTGGSVSTLTIQRTQQEDSAVYLCASSLGPTAHTFGSGTRLTVV.

This clonotype has a handful of counts. The rearrangement joins TRBV27 to TRBJ1-5; D is unclear. The CDR3 consists of 13 residues. V lost 2 bases to trimming and J lost 6 bases, with 8 bases between them. The germline gives CDR1 MNHEY, CDR2 SMNVEV (reference sequence). The CDR3 bases are TGTGCCAGCAGTTTAGAGTCAGGTCAGCCCCAGCATTTT. This translates into CASSLESGQPQHF.